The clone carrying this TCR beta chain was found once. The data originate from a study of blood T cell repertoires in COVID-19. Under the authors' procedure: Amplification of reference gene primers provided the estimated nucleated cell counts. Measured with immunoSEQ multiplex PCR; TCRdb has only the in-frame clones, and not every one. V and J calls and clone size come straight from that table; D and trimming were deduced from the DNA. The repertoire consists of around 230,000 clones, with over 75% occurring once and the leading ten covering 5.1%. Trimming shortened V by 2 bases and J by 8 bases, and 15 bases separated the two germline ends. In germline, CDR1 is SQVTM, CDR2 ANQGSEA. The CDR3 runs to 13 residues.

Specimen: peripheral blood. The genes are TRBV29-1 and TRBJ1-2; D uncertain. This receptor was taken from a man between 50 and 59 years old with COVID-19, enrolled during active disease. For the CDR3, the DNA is TGCAGCGTTGAAAGGAGGCAGGCGGGGGGCTACACCTTC. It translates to CSVERRQAGGYTF.